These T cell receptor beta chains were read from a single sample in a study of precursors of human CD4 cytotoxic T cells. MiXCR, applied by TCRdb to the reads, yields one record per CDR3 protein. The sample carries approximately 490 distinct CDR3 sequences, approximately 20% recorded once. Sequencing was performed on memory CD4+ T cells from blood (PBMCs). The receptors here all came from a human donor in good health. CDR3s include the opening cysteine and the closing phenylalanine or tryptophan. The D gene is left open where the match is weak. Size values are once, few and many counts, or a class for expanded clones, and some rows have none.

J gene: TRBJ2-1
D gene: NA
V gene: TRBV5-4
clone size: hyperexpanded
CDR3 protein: CASSPGQGGGNLNEQFF
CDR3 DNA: TGTGCCAGCAGCCCCGGTCAGGGAGGGGGCAATTTGAATGAGCAGTTCTTC

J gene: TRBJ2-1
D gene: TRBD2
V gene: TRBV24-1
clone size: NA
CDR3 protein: CATSDSRLADEQFF
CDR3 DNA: TGTGCCACCAGTGATTCCAGACTAGCCGATGAGCAGTTCTTC

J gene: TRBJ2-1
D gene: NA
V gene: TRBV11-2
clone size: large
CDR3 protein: CASSSLGSSYNEQFF
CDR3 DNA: TGTGCCAGCAGCTCCCTCGGTAGCTCCTACAATGAGCAGTTCTTC

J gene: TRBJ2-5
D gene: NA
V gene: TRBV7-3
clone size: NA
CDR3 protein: CASSLTGTEQETQYF
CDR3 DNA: TGTGCCAGCAGCTTAACGGGTACAGAACAAGAGACCCAGTACTTC

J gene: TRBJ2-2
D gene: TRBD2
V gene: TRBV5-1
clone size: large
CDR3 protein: CASSLTSSGDAGELFF
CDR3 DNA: TGCGCCAGCAGCTTGACCTCTAGCGGGGACGCCGGGGAGCTGTTTTTT

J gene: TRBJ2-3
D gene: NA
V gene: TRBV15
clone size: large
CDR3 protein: CATSTRLQTDTQYF
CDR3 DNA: TGTGCCACCAGCACACGCCTCCAGACAGATACGCAGTATTTT

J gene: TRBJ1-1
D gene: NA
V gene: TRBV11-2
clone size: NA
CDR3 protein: CASSLAGGTTEAFF
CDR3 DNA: TGTGCCAGCAGCTTAGCTGGGGGAACCACTGAAGCTTTCTTT

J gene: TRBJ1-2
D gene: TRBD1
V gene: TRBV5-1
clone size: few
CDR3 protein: CASSLTDRASRYTF
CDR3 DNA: TGCGCCAGCAGCTTGACCGACAGGGCCAGCCGCTACACCTTC

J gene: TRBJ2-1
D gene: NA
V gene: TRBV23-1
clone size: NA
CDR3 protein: CASYRGKALFF
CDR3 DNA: TGCGCCAGCTATCGGGGAAAAGCTCTGTTCTTC

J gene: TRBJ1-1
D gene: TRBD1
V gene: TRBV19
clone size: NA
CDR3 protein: CASSPQGRGANTEAFF
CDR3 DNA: TGTGCCAGTAGTCCCCAGGGCAGGGGGGCGAACACTGAAGCTTTCTTT

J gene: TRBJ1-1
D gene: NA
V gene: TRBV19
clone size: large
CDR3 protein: CASSTTGSGTEAFF
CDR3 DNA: TGTGCCAGTAGTACGACAGGATCCGGTACTGAAGCTTTCTTT

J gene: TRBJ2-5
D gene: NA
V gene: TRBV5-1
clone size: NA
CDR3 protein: CASSLELETQYF
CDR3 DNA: TGCGCCAGCAGCTTGGAATTGGAGACCCAGTACTTC

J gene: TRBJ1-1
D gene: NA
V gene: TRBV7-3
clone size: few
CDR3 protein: CASSSRPTSQDTEAFF
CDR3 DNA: TGTGCCAGCAGCTCCCGCCCTACATCCCAGGACACTGAAGCTTTCTTT

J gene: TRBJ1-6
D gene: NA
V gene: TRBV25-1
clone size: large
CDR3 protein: CASVQGGGDSPLHF
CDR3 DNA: TGTGCCAGTGTACAGGGCGGCGGGGATTCACCCCTCCACTTT

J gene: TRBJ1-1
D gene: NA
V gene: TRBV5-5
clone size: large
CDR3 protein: CASSLSGTEAFF
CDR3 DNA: TGTGCCAGCAGCTTATCGGGGACTGAAGCTTTCTTT

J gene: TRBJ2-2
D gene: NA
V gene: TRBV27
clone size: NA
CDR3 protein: CASSFITGELFF
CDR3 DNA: TGTGCCAGCAGTTTTATCACCGGGGAGCTGTTTTTT

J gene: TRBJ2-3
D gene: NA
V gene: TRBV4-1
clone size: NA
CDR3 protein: CASCHSGGQEDTQYF
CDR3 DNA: TGCGCCAGCTGCCATTCGGGGGGCCAGGAAGATACGCAGTATTTT

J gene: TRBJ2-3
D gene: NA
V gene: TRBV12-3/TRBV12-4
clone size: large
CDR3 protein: CASSSTAGMQYF
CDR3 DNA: TGTGCCAGCAGTTCCACCGCCGGTATGCAGTATTTT

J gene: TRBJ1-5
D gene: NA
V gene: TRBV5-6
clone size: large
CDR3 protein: CASSLRAGNQPQHF
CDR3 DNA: TGTGCCAGCAGCTTGCGGGCTGGCAATCAGCCCCAGCATTTT

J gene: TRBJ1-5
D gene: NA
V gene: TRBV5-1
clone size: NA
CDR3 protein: CASTGLPGNQPQHF
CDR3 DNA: TGCGCCAGCACCGGGCTTCCGGGCAATCAGCCCCAGCATTTT

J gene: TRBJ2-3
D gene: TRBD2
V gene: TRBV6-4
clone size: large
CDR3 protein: CASSDSRGDTQYF
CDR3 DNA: TGTGCCAGCAGTGACTCGCGGGGGGATACGCAGTATTTT

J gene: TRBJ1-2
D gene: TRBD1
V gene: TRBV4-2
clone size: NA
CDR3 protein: CASSRLTGDNYGYTF
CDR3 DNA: TGTGCCAGCAGCCGATTGACAGGGGATAACTATGGCTACACCTTC

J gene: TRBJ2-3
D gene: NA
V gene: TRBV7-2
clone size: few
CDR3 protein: CASSFDRSTDTQYF
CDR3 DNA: TGTGCCAGCAGCTTCGACAGATCCACAGATACGCAGTATTTT

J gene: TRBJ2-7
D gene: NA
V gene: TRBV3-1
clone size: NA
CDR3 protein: CASSQTATTYEQYF
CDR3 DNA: TGTGCCAGCAGCCAGACAGCGACGACCTACGAGCAGTACTTC

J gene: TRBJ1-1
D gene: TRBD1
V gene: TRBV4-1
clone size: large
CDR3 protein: CASSQERLRGLTEAFF
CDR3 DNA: TGCGCCAGCAGCCAAGAAAGGCTCAGGGGGCTTACTGAAGCTTTCTTT

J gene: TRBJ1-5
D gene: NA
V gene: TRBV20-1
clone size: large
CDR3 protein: CSASGGQFSNQPQHF
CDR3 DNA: TGCAGTGCTAGTGGGGGGCAGTTCAGCAATCAGCCCCAGCATTTT

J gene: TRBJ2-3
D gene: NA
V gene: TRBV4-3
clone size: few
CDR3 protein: CASSQEVGEDTQYF
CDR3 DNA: TGCGCCAGCAGCCAAGAGGTGGGAGAAGATACGCAGTATTTT

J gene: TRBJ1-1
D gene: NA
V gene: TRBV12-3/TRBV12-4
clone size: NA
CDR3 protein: CASSLQGPENTEAFF
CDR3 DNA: TGTGCCAGCAGTCTTCAAGGACCGGAGAACACTGAAGCTTTCTTT

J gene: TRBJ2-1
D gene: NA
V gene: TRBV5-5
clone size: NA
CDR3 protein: CASSPSGGAYNEQFF
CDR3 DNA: TGTGCCAGCAGCCCGTCTGGCGGGGCCTACAATGAGCAGTTCTTC